Below, 16 T cell receptor beta chains from the same sample are listed, as sequenced in a study of blood T cell repertoires in COVID-19. The method was immunoSEQ multiplex PCR; TCRdb's version includes in-frame clones alone and lacks a portion of them. The data contain around 160,000 clones, around four fifths of them singletons. The sequenced material came from peripheral blood. These receptors all stem from a human donor in a cohort sampled during active COVID-19.

In the case of this clone: The sample carries other DNA sequences with the same CDR3. The chain links TRBV7-2 to TRBJ1-1, with D perhaps matching TRBD1 (6 bases). V was pared by 4 bases and J by 5 bases, with 14 bases between. From germline, CDR1 is SGHTA and CDR2 FQGNSA. The CDR3 consists of 14 residues. The CDR3 DNA follows: TGTGCCAGCAGCTCGAGGGGGGGAGGGACTGAAGCTTTCTTT. Residues: CASSSRGGGTEAFF.

The chain uses TRBV6-5 and TRBJ2-7; perhaps TRBD1 as D (7 bases). CDR1 is MNHEY, CDR2 SVGAGI, per germline. Between the trimmed V and J ends, which lost 8 bases and 4 bases, there was a span of 18 bases. CDR3 length: 14 residues. CDR3 DNA: TGTGCCAGCCGACCCGGGCAGGGGGGTTACGAGCAGTACTTC. Translation gives CASRPGQGGYEQYF.

This clone was recorded a few times. This chain uses TRBV7-2 with TRBJ1-1, with D possibly TRBD1 on 5 matching bases. The CDR3 contains 13 residues. The ends were cut back, 6 bases at V and 6 bases at J, with 14 bases in the middle. Germline V gene data show CDR1 as SGHTA and CDR2 as FQGNSA. In nucleotides, the CDR3 is TGTGCCAGCAGGACCAACCGGGGGGCTGAAGCTTTCTTT. Translating it yields CASRTNRGAEAFF.

The V and J genes are TRBV29-1 and TRBJ1-1, with D unclear. Germline CDR1 reads SQVTM; CDR2 reads ANQGSEA. Trimming took off 6 bases at V and 10 bases at J, with 15 bases between the two ends. The CDR3 is 11 amino acids. The CDR3 protein is CSVQLILGAFF. The CDR3 DNA sequence: TGCAGCGTCCAACTCATACTAGGAGCTTTCTTT.

In this sample, this clone turned up once. The chain employs TRBV10-3 and TRBJ2-7; a possible D gene is TRBD1 (5 bases). The CDR3 length is 16 residues. Trimming removed 0 bases from V and 3 bases from J, with 15 bases in between. The germline V gene has CDR1 ENHRY and CDR2 SYGVKD. The CDR3 coding sequence is TGTGCCATCAGTGAGTCACCGACAGTCCTTTTCTACGAGCAGTACTTC. This gives the protein CAISESPTVLFYEQYF.

The chain employs TRBV7-2 and TRBJ2-7; 8 bases match TRBD2. Germline values: CDR1 SGHTA, CDR2 FQGNSA. This CDR3 contains 18 residues. V was clipped by 1 base and J by 0 bases; unmatched bases: 11. The CDR3 DNA reads as TGTGCCAGCAGCTTAGTTCTTGCGGGGGGCCGCATCTCCTACGAGCAGTACTTC. Protein sequence: CASSLVLAGGRISYEQYF.

This chain joins TRBV19 and TRBJ2-2; no definite D call. The CDR3 is 13 amino acids. CDR1 LNHDA and CDR2 SQIVND come from the germline V gene (reference sequence). V was shortened by 3 bases and J by 6 bases, with 8 bases between the two germline ends. In DNA, the CDR3 is TGTGCCAGTAGTATCATTAGCTCCGGGGAGCTGTTTTTT. It translates to CASSIISSGELFF.

DNA for the CDR3: TGCGCCAGCAGCCAAGAGTTACTTGAAATTTACAATGAGCAGTTCTTC. This translates into CASSQELLEIYNEQFF. This sequence joins TRBV4-1 and TRBJ2-1; no clear D. Trimming pared 0 bases from V and 4 bases from J, leaving 13 bases between. Germline V gene lookup returns CDR1 MGHRA and CDR2 YSYEKL. This CDR3 region has 16 residues.

This chain uses TRBV19 with TRBJ2-1; TRBD2 agrees at 7 bases. CDR1 and CDR2 (germline): LNHDA, SQIVND (reference sequence). The junction had 8 bases not matched to a gene; V was cut back by 3 bases and J by 0 bases. There are 17 residues in the CDR3. The CDR3 sequence is CASSIGVRGSSYNEQFF. CDR3 sequence (DNA): TGTGCCAGTAGTATTGGAGTTCGCGGGAGCTCCTACAATGAGCAGTTCTTC.

The chain combines TRBV11-2 with TRBJ2-3; D is perhaps TRBD2 (6 bases). The ends were cut back, 3 bases at V and 2 bases at J, with 12 bases in the middle. This CDR3 has 15 residues. Looked up from germline, CDR1 is SGHAT and CDR2 is FQNNGV. The chain's CDR3 is CASSFGGPATDTQYF. The DNA of the CDR3 is TGTGCCAGCAGCTTCGGAGGGCCCGCCACAGATACGCAGTATTTT. Complete variable domain (other parts from reference TRBV11-2 and TRBJ2-3): EAGVAQSPRYKIIEKRQSVAFWCNPISGHATLYWYQQILGQGPKLLIQFQNNGVVDDSQLPKDRFSAERLKGVDSTLKIQPAKLEDSAVYLCASSFGGPATDTQYFGPGTRLTVL.

The count of this clone is one. The V and J genes are TRBV21-1 and TRBJ1-1; whether TRBD1, the table's D call, matches the DNA was not checked. TRBV21-1 is given as a pseudogene. CDR3 length: 13 residues. The CDR3 nucleotides read TGTGCCAGCAGCTCCAGGACAGGGGCTGGAGCTTTCTTT. It specifies CASSSRTGAGAFF.

The CDR3 DNA reads as TGCGCCAGCGGTAGTTCCACTGAAGCTTTCTTT. Protein: CASGSSTEAFF. The chain joins TRBV4-1 to TRBJ1-1; the D is unclear. Trimming removed 8 bases from V and 4 bases from J, with 8 bases in between. The CDR3 runs 11 residues. Germline CDR1 and CDR2: MGHRA and YSYEKL.

The chain joins TRBV5-6 to TRBJ2-3, with a possible D match to TRBD2 (6 bases). Germline V gene data show CDR1 as SGHDT and CDR2 as YYEEEE. Trimming cost V 3 bases and J 2 bases, with 13 bases left between them. This CDR3 region has 15 residues. CDR3: CASSWDFGVTDTQYF. The CDR3 DNA follows: TGTGCCAGCAGCTGGGACTTTGGGGTCACAGATACGCAGTATTTT.

A single count supports this clone. The chain couples TRBV4-3 to TRBJ1-2; D is possibly TRBD1 (5 bases). The CDR3 is 13 residues long. V was cut by 1 base and J by 4 bases, with 7 bases left in between. Germline V gives CDR1 LGHNA, CDR2 YSLEER. The CDR3 here is CASSQAQGYGYTF. For the CDR3, the DNA is TGCGCCAGCAGCCAAGCGCAGGGCTATGGCTACACCTTC.

Here the CDR3 reads CASSDQGLSYNEQFF. CDR3 DNA sequence: TGTGCCAGCAGCGACCAGGGTCTTTCCTACAATGAGCAGTTCTTC. This rearrangement joins TRBV9 to TRBJ2-1; tentatively, D is TRBD1 (5 bases). Trimming took off 3 bases at V and 1 base at J, with 11 bases between the two ends. CDR3 length: 15 residues. Germline CDR1 and CDR2: SGDLS and YYNGEE. The whole variable domain, filled in from reference TRBV9 and TRBJ2-1, reads DSGVTQTPKHLITATGQRVTLRCSPRSGDLSVYWYQQSLDQGLQFLIQYYNGEERAKGNILERFSAQQFPDLHSELNLSSLELGDSALYFCASSDQGLSYNEQFFGPGTRLTVL.

This chain connects TRBV7-2 to TRBJ1-2; TRBD1 is a possible D gene (6 bases). The CDR3 length is 12 residues. With 4 bases removed from V and 8 bases from J, the gap between germline ends came to 11 bases. Germline loops: CDR1 SGHTA, CDR2 FQGNSA. In DNA, the CDR3 is TGTGCCAGCAGCTCACAGGGTCGAGGCTACACCTTC. Amino acid sequence: CASSSQGRGYTF.